Following are 17 T cell receptor beta chains from one sample sequenced in a study of T cell responses to AZD1222 COVID-19 vaccine. The table came from immunoSEQ multiplex PCR; TCRdb's copy has only in-frame clones and leaves some out. The sample holds more than 70,000 clones, about 85% seen once. The sequenced sample was peripheral blood, obtained 28 days after the second AZD1222 dose. These receptors all come from an adult who received the AZD1222 COVID-19 vaccine.

V and J are TRBV18 and TRBJ2-3, with D unresolved. The CDR3 is 15 amino acids. Germline CDR1 is KGHSH and CDR2 is LQKENI. V was pared by 5 bases and J by 0 bases, with 12 bases between. This chain's CDR3 is CASSDGGYSTDTQYF. CDR3 nucleotide sequence: TGTGCCAGCTCAGACGGCGGCTATAGCACAGATACGCAGTATTTT.

This sequence joins TRBV6-6 and TRBJ1-2; 7 bases agree with TRBD1. Trimming removed 1 base from V and 8 bases from J; junction bases left unmatched: 7. CDR1 and CDR2 (germline): MNHNY, SVGAGI (reference sequence). The CDR3 loop spans 14 amino acids. The CDR3 is CASSYFSGTDGYTF. The DNA of the CDR3 is TGTGCCAGCAGTTACTTCTCCGGGACAGACGGCTACACCTTC.

This clone was seen a single time. This sequence joins TRBV3-1 (or the pseudogene TRBV3-2) and TRBJ2-7; no clear D gene. The germline V gene has CDR1 LGHDT and CDR2 YNNKEL (reference sequence). Trimming took 4 bases from V and 4 from J, leaving 5 bases between them. This CDR3 region has 11 residues. CDR3 residues: CASSRGYEQYF. CDR3 DNA: TGTGCCAGCAGCCGAGGATACGAGCAGTACTTC.

This clone appeared once. The genes are TRBV9 and TRBJ2-7; TRBD2 matches 10 bases. Trimming took 4 bases from V and 7 from J; bases not matched to a gene: 11. This CDR3 contains 15 residues. Per the germline V gene, CDR1 is SGDLS and CDR2 is YYNGEE. The CDR3 spells CASSSQIAGGREQYF. The CDR3 DNA sequence: TGTGCCAGCAGCTCACAAATAGCGGGAGGTAGGGAGCAGTACTTC.

The chain combines TRBV5-1 with TRBJ1-4; D not resolved. Trimming shortened V by 2 bases and J by 4 bases, and 6 bases separated the two germline ends. Looked up from germline, CDR1 is SGHRS and CDR2 is YFSETQ. CDR3 size: 13 residues. CDR3 sequence reads: CASSFALNEKLFF. The CDR3 nucleotides read TGCGCCAGCAGCTTTGCCCTTAATGAAAAACTGTTTTTT.

This clone was seen just once. The chain joins TRBV7-9 to TRBJ1-2; D remains ambiguous. V gave up 5 bases and J gave up 6 bases, with 13 bases separating them. CDR1 is SEHNR and CDR2 is FQNEAQ in the germline V gene (reference sequence). The CDR3 has 13 amino acids. CDR3 nucleotide sequence: TGTGCCAGCAGCCTTTTTGCGGGCGATGGCTACACCTTC. It encodes CASSLFAGDGYTF. Looking up the rest from reference TRBV7-9 and TRBJ1-2 gives the full variable domain: DTGVSQNPRHKITKRGQNVTFRCDPISEHNRLYWYRQTLGQGPEFLTYFQNEAQLEKSRLLSDRFSAERPKGSFSTLEIQRTEQGDSAMYLCASSLFAGDGYTFGSGTRLTVV.

The chain is built from TRBV18 and TRBJ1-1, with 7 bases matching TRBD1. Germline CDR1 reads KGHSH; CDR2 reads LQKENI. This CDR3 is 16 amino acids long. With V trimmed by 6 bases and J by 1 base, 11 bases remained unmatched. This chain's CDR3 is CASSTDRLSRNTEAFF. The DNA of the CDR3 is TGTGCCAGCTCTACGGACAGGCTGTCTAGGAACACTGAAGCTTTCTTT.

The chain combines TRBV2 with TRBJ1-5; D is unclear. Trimming took 2 bases from V and 2 from J, leaving 10 bases between them. In germline, CDR1 is SNHLY, CDR2 FYNNEI. The CDR3 is 15 amino acids. CDR3 in amino acids: CASSERREGNQPQHF. CDR3 bases: TGTGCCAGCAGTGAAAGGCGGGAGGGCAATCAGCCCCAGCATTTT.

The count of this clone is one. The chain employs TRBV28 and TRBJ2-1; D assignment may be TRBD1 or TRBD2 (5 bases each). V shed 6 bases and J shed 9 bases, with 18 bases lying between them. Looked up from germline, CDR1 is MDHEN and CDR2 is SYDVKM. There are 14 residues in the CDR3. The CDR3, as DNA: TGTGCCAGCAGCCAATCCGCCCGGGGCGGTGAGCAGTTCTTC. It encodes CASSQSARGGEQFF.

The chain recombines TRBV30 with TRBJ1-3; 7 bases map to TRBD1. With V trimmed by 7 bases and J by 3 bases, 3 bases remained unmatched. The CDR3 covers 12 residues. The germline V gene encodes CDR1 GTSNPN and CDR2 SVGIG (reference sequence). This CDR3 is CASRDSGNTIYF. The CDR3 DNA sequence: TGTGCCTCTAGGGACAGTGGAAACACCATATATTTT.

For the CDR3, the DNA is TGTGCCAGCAGCGAACGACCCCAGGGGAACACCGGGGAGCTGTTTTTT. It is translated as CASSERPQGNTGELFF. The gene calls are TRBV7-6 and TRBJ2-2; D may be TRBD1 (5 bases). V lost 5 bases and J lost 1, with 14 bases in between. The CDR3 has 16 amino acids. Germline CDR1 SGHVS, CDR2 FNYEAQ.

The chain combines TRBV30 with TRBJ1-1; D is ambiguous. Germline CDR1 GTSNPN, CDR2 SVGIG (reference sequence). The CDR3 is 12 amino acids. V shed 4 bases and J shed 3 bases, with 9 bases lying between them. The CDR3: CAWITSHTEAFF. The CDR3 DNA is TGTGCCTGGATTACAAGCCACACTGAAGCTTTCTTT.

This chain connects TRBV21-1 to TRBJ2-3; the table gives TRBD2 as D, unverified against the DNA. TRBV21-1 is listed as a pseudogene. The CDR3 loop spans 23 amino acids. The CDR3 nucleotides are TGTGCCAGGGGGGGCGCCTTGGGAACTAGCGGGAGGGACCGGGCCTACTGCACAGATACGCAGTATTTT. This gives the protein CARGGALGTSGRDRAYCTDTQYF.

V usage is TRBV15 and J usage is TRBJ1-1; 7 bases fit TRBD1. J was trimmed by 0 bases and V by 2 bases; bases with no gene match: 6. Germline V gene data show CDR1 as LNHNV and CDR2 as YYDKDF (reference sequence). The CDR3 consists of 16 residues. CDR3 DNA sequence: TGTGCCACCAGCAGACCAAGACAGGGTTTGAACACTGAAGCTTTCTTT. This gives the protein CATSRPRQGLNTEAFF. The variable domain in full, with the rest retrieved from reference TRBV15 and TRBJ1-1, is DAMVIQNPRYQVTQFGKPVTLSCSQTLNHNVMYWYQQKSSQAPKLLFHYYDKDFNNEADTPDNFQSRRPNTSFCFLDIRSPGLGDTAMYLCATSRPRQGLNTEAFFGQGTRLTVV.

The rearrangement links TRBV2 to TRBJ2-1; TRBD2 might be the D (6 bases). The germline CDR1 and CDR2 sequences are SNHLY and FYNNEI. V was shortened by 4 bases and J by 14 bases, with 15 bases between the two germline ends. This CDR3 contains 12 residues. The CDR3 reads CASSAGAREEFF. CDR3 coding DNA: TGTGCCAGCAGTGCCGGGGCAAGGGAGGAGTTCTTC.

This clone was observed a single time. This rearrangement joins TRBV7-9 to TRBJ1-5; D may be TRBD1 (6 bases). The CDR3 is 13 amino acids. Germline-derived CDR1 and CDR2 are SEHNR and FQNEAQ (reference sequence). Trimming pared 8 bases from V and 2 bases from J, leaving 10 bases between. DNA of the CDR3: TGTGCCAGCCAACAGGGAGGCAATCAGCCCCAGCATTTT. It encodes CASQQGGNQPQHF. The full variable domain, rest sourced from reference TRBV7-9 and TRBJ1-5, is DTGVSQNPRHKITKRGQNVTFRCDPISEHNRLYWYRQTLGQGPEFLTYFQNEAQLEKSRLLSDRFSAERPKGSFSTLEIQRTEQGDSAMYLCASQQGGNQPQHFGDGTRLSIL.

This rearrangement joins TRBV18 to TRBJ2-2; TRBD2 agrees at 9 bases. The CDR3 consists of 16 residues. Per germline, CDR1 KGHSH and CDR2 LQKENI. V shed 3 bases, J shed 5 bases, and the junction held 7 bases outside the gene matches. The CDR3: CASSPLASGITGELFF. CDR3 coding DNA: TGTGCCAGCTCACCTCTAGCTAGCGGGATTACCGGGGAGCTGTTTTTT.